The T cell receptor (beta chain) under discussion was sequenced for a study of blood T cell repertoires in COVID-19. V lost 4 bases to trimming and J lost 0 bases; unmatched junction nucleotides: 7. The CDR3 loop spans 18 amino acids. CDR1 SGHTS and CDR2 YDEGEE come from the germline V gene. TCRdb keeps only in-frame clones here, not all; method: immunoSEQ multiplex PCR. Altogether around 150,000 clones are present, more than 75% being singletons, with the ten largest covering about 5%. This sequence joins TRBV5-8 and TRBJ1-6; 10 positions agree with TRBD1. This TCR was recovered from a woman aged 45-60 years with acute or convalescent COVID-19. Source material: peripheral blood. CDR3 sequence: CASSPDRGRSSYNSPLHF. In nucleotides, the CDR3 is TGTGCCAGCAGCCCCGACAGGGGGCGAAGCTCCTATAATTCACCCCTCCACTTT.